Listed below are T cell receptor beta chains from one sample, sequenced in a study of blood T cells in healthy people across ages. TCRdb re-called the 5' RACE reads through MiXCR, storing one row per CDR3 protein. This sample yields some 730,000 distinct CDR3 sequences, of which around a fifth are seen a single time; about 22% belongs to the top ten. The sequenced sample was blood. All receptors derive from a man between 65 and 85 years old in good health. The CDR3 runs from the conserved cysteine through the conserved F or W. A D gene is named only where the DNA matches it firmly. Clone sizes are given selectively: once, few, many, or a class where the clone is expanded.

abundance | j_gene | v_gene | d_gene | CDR3nt | CDR3aa
- | TRBJ2-5 | TRBV20-1 | TRBD1 | TGCAGTGCTCAGACAGGGGTCCAAGAGACCCAGTACTTC | CSAQTGVQETQYF
- | TRBJ2-5 | TRBV5-6 | TRBD1 | TGTGCCACCAAAGACAGGGGCCCATGGTGGACCCAGTACTTC | CATKDRGPWWTQYF
few | TRBJ1-2 | TRBV7-9 | - | TGTGCCAGCAGCTTTTTCAGGGGTGACAGCTACACCTTC | CASSFFRGDSYTF
- | TRBJ2-3 | TRBV18 | TRBD2 | TGTGCCAGCTCACGTAGGACTAGCCACACAGATACGCAGTATTTT | CASSRRTSHTDTQYF
- | TRBJ2-5 | TRBV5-1 | TRBD2 | TGCGCCAGCAGCTTGGGACACCCAGCGGGAGGAAAAGAGACCCAGTACTTC | CASSLGHPAGGKETQYF
few | TRBJ2-1 | TRBV29-1 | TRBD1 | TGCAGCGTTTCGACAGGGGGCCAGAGTAATGAGCAGTTCTTC | CSVSTGGQSNEQFF
- | TRBJ2-3 | TRBV14 | - | TGTGCCAGCAGCCAAGATGGCAGTAGAGATACGCAGTATTTT | CASSQDGSRDTQYF
- | TRBJ2-5 | TRBV7-9 | TRBD1 | TGTGCCAGCAGCTTAGCGCGGACAGGGATGAGGGAGCAGTACTTC | CASSLARTGMREQYF
few | TRBJ2-3 | TRBV18 | TRBD2 | TGTGCCAGCTCACCAGGACTAGCGGGAGAAGGAGATACGCAGTATTTT | CASSPGLAGEGDTQYF
- | TRBJ1-5 | TRBV6-2/TRBV6-3 | - | TGTGCCAGCAGTTACCGTCTGTTGAGGGTTCGCAATCAGCCCCAGCATTTT | CASSYRLLRVRNQPQHF
- | TRBJ1-2 | TRBV12-3/TRBV12-4 | - | TGTGCCAGCGGTAGGGAACGATCAATGGGCGGCTACACCTTC | CASGRERSMGGYTF
few | TRBJ2-3 | TRBV3-1 | - | TGTGCCAGCACCAGGAGGGGGGGGAGCACAGATACGCAGTATTTT | CASTRRGGSTDTQYF
few | TRBJ2-1 | TRBV5-1 | TRBD2 | TGCGCCAGCAGCTCTTGGGGTCTAGCGGACAATGAGCAGTTCTTC | CASSSWGLADNEQFF
few | TRBJ2-5 | TRBV29-1 | - | TGCAGCGTTGGCCTGAGCGGGGAGACCCAGTACTTC | CSVGLSGETQYF
few | TRBJ2-3 | TRBV7-2 | - | TGTGCCAGCAGCCGAGCATCTAGAAGGTCGGGGTCGGATACGCAGTATTTT | CASSRASRRSGSDTQYF
few | TRBJ2-4 | TRBV5-1 | TRBD1 | TGCGCCAGCAGCTTGACGGGTGACAGGGGCGTTGACATTCAGTACTTC | CASSLTGDRGVDIQYF
- | TRBJ2-5 | TRBV11-3 | - | TGTGCCAGCAGTCCCGACACCAAAGAGACCCAGTACTTC | CASSPDTKETQYF
- | TRBJ2-7 | TRBV12-3/TRBV12-4 | - | TGTGCCAGCAGTTTGGGCGGCCCCTCCTACGAGCAGTACTTC | CASSLGGPSYEQYF
many | TRBJ2-7 | TRBV29-1 | - | TGCAGCGTTGCAGATCCGAATTCCTACGAGCAGTACTTC | CSVADPNSYEQYF
- | TRBJ1-1 | TRBV18 | - | TGTGCCAGCTCACAAAACACGGGAGGCACTGAAGCTTTCTTT | CASSQNTGGTEAFF
few | TRBJ1-2 | TRBV24-1 | - | TGTGCCACCAGTGGGGGAGTCTACTATGGCTACACCTTC | CATSGGVYYGYTF
few | TRBJ1-1 | TRBV14 | - | TGTGCCAGCAGCCAAGACTACGGGGGTCACACTGAAGCTTTCTTT | CASSQDYGGHTEAFF
few | TRBJ1-1 | TRBV28 | TRBD1 | TGTGCCAGCAGCATAGGACAGGTGAACACTGAAGCTTTCTTT | CASSIGQVNTEAFF
- | TRBJ2-5 | TRBV19 | TRBD2 | TGTGCCAGTAGACCAGACGGGGGGGAGACCCAGTACTTC | CASRPDGGETQYF
few | TRBJ2-1 | TRBV12-3/TRBV12-4 | TRBD2 | TGTGCCAGCAGACCCGGGACTAGCGCGGCACAGTTCTTC | CASRPGTSAAQFF
- | TRBJ1-2 | TRBV12-3/TRBV12-4 | - | TGTGCCAGCAGTCCCAGGGGAGCGTGGGGCTACACCTTC | CASSPRGAWGYTF
many | TRBJ2-1 | TRBV7-2 | - | TGTGCCAGCAGCTTGGCTAGGGGCTCCTACAATGAGCAGTTCTTC | CASSLARGSYNEQFF
few | TRBJ2-4 | TRBV12-3/TRBV12-4 | TRBD2 | TGTGCCAGCAGACGCACTAGCGGGGGGTACATTCAGTACTTC | CASRRTSGGYIQYF
few | TRBJ2-2 | TRBV6-2/TRBV6-3 | TRBD2 | TGTGCCAGCAGCTCCGGGACTAGCCCGACCGGGGAGCTGTTTTTT | CASSSGTSPTGELFF
- | TRBJ1-4 | TRBV7-2 | TRBD1 | TGTGCCAGCAGCTTAGGTCGTGGACAGGGTGAAAAACTGTTTTTT | CASSLGRGQGEKLFF
few | TRBJ2-7 | TRBV12-3/TRBV12-4 | - | TGTGCCAGCAGTTTCTCAATGGAGGGTCGGGACGAGCAGTACTTC | CASSFSMEGRDEQYF
few | TRBJ1-2 | TRBV9 | - | TGTGCCAGCAGCGTAGCTCATAGGGCGAACTATGGCTACACCTTC | CASSVAHRANYGYTF
many | TRBJ2-5 | TRBV19 | TRBD1 | TGTGCCAGTAGGCAAGTAGGGACAGGGGAAGAGACCCAGTACTTC | CASRQVGTGEETQYF
- | TRBJ1-1 | TRBV7-6 | - | TGTGCCAGCAGCCCAAGCGCGGGGAGGAACACTGAAGCTTTCTTT | CASSPSAGRNTEAFF
few | TRBJ2-3 | TRBV2 | TRBD2 | TGTGCCAGCAGTTTATGGCGGGAGACAGATACGCAGTATTTT | CASSLWRETDTQYF
- | TRBJ2-3 | TRBV7-9 | - | TGTGCCAGCAACAACGGGGATACAGATACGCAGTATTTT | CASNNGDTDTQYF
- | TRBJ2-7 | TRBV18 | TRBD2 | TGTGCCAGCTCACCACAACTAGCGGACTCTACCTACGAGCAGTACTTC | CASSPQLADSTYEQYF
- | TRBJ1-6 | TRBV14 | - | TGTGCCAGCAGCCAAGATTGGGGGAGCTCCTATAATTCACCCCTCCACTTT | CASSQDWGSSYNSPLHF
- | TRBJ1-4 | TRBV12-3/TRBV12-4 | TRBD1 | TGTGCCAGCAGTTTTAGGGGGCGCGGAACTAATGAAAAACTGTTTTTT | CASSFRGRGTNEKLFF
few | TRBJ1-2 | TRBV6-1 | - | TGTGCCAGCAGCGAACAGAGGATCCGGGGCTATGGCTACACCTTC | CASSEQRIRGYGYTF
few | TRBJ1-5 | TRBV27 | - | TGTGCCAGCGGAGTTTTTGCCCGGGGACAGCCCCAGCATTTT | CASGVFARGQPQHF